The clone carrying this TCR beta chain was recorded a few times. The antigen is not known. This specimen comes from a study of T cells after yellow fever vaccination. Study-wide findings and caveats: Post-booster samples contained most primary-vaccination clones (around 95% CD4, 70% to 90% CD8).

The CDR3 has 15 residues. Germline V gene data show CDR1 as SGHTA and CDR2 as FQGNSA. The V gene end was trimmed by 6 bases and the J gene end by 0 bases; junction bases not matched to a gene: 4. MiXCR, applied by TCRdb to the 5' RACE reads, yields one record per CDR3 protein. The data contain 340,000 or so distinct CDR3 sequences, around an eighth of them singletons. The TCR comes from a man between 18 and 35 years old who received the YFV17D yellow fever vaccine. The rearrangement links TRBV7-2 to TRBJ2-2; 7 positions agree with TRBD2. Specimen: CD4+ T cells sorted from PBMCs, collected 15 days after the yellow fever booster vaccination. In DNA form, the CDR3 reads TGTGCCAGCAGGCGGCGGGGGACGAACACCGGGGAGCTGTTTTTT. Translated: CASRRRGTNTGELFF. The whole variable domain, filled in from reference TRBV7-2 and TRBJ2-2, reads GAGVSQSPSNKVTEKGKDVELRCDPISGHTALYWYRQSLGQGLEFLIYFQGNSAPDKSGLPSDRFSAERTGGSVSTLTIQRTQQEDSAVYLCASRRRGTNTGELFFGEGSRLTVL.